These 22 T cell receptor beta chains share one sample of origin, sequenced in a study of T cells in Graves' hyperthyroidism and ophthalmopathy. Amplification of TCR beta CDR3 regions used RNA as the template. HTBI primers drove first-round RT-PCR of the TCR CDR3. Using its own MiXCR run on the multiplex PCR reads, TCRdb lists one record per CDR3 protein. This sample has a few hundred thousand distinct CDR3 sequences, with around 15% found just once. Sequencing used blood. The source of these receptors is a woman aged 55-70 years with Graves' ophthalmopathy.

This clonotype was seen many times. CDR3: CASSFDGGWETQYF. CDR3 coding DNA: TGTGCCAGCAGCTTCGACGGAGGCTGGGAGACCCAGTACTTC. The chain employs TRBV5-5 and TRBJ2-5; a weak D match, TRBD2 (5 bases). Trimming stripped 2 bases from V and 5 bases from J, with 13 bases between. The CDR3 has 14 amino acids. Germline CDR1 reads SGHKS; CDR2 reads YYEKEE (reference sequence). Supplemented by reference TRBV5-5 and TRBJ2-5, the full variable domain reads DAGVTQSPTHLIKTRGQQVTLRCSPISGHKSVSWYQQVLGQGPQFIFQYYEKEERGRGNFPDRFSARQFPNYSSELNVNALLLGDSALYLCASSFDGGWETQYFGPGTRLLVL.

This clonotype was found many times. The rearrangement joins TRBV12-3 or TRBV12-4 to TRBJ2-1, with D possibly TRBD2 on 6 matching bases. CDR3 length: 18 amino acids. V lost 2 bases, J lost 5 bases, and 22 bases lay in between. The CDR3 loop is CASSLSPSRRETHNEQFF. The CDR3 coding sequence is TGTGCCAGCAGTTTATCCCCCTCGAGGAGGGAGACCCACAATGAGCAGTTCTTC.

The chain carries TRBV25-1 and TRBJ2-3, with a possible D match to TRBD2 (5 bases). Germline-derived CDR1 and CDR2 are MGHDK and SYGVNS. The CDR3 contains 13 residues. Trimming removed 3 bases at V and 5 bases at J, with 9 bases between. Here the CDR3 DNA reads TGTGCCAGCAGTGATGGTGGGAGAGATACGCAGTATTTT. As protein: CASSDGGRDTQYF.

This clonotype was detected ten times or more. CDR3 region: CASSQPQGAGQQFF. The CDR3 bases are TGTGCCAGCAGCCAGCCACAGGGGGCTGGACAGCAGTTCTTC. V usage is TRBV3-1 and J usage is TRBJ2-1, with TRBD1 matching 9 bases. V lost 3 bases, J lost 11 bases, and 8 bases stayed unmatched. The germline gives CDR1 LGHDT, CDR2 YNNKEL (reference sequence). The CDR3 runs 14 residues.

This clonotype appeared many times. The genes are TRBV20-1 and TRBJ1-2; 7 positions agree with TRBD1. The CDR3 spans 13 residues. Germline V gives CDR1 DFQATT, CDR2 SNEGSKA (reference sequence). V was pared by 6 bases and J by 4 bases, with 8 bases of the junction left unmatched. Written as DNA, the CDR3 is TGCAGTGCGCAGGGGGAGGTTGGCTATGGCTACACCTTC. This gives the protein CSAQGEVGYGYTF.

The rearrangement uses TRBV5-1 and TRBJ1-5, with no clear D. V lost 2 bases and J lost 3, with 12 bases in between. CDR1 is SGHRS and CDR2 is YFSETQ in the germline V gene. The CDR3 covers 15 residues. The CDR3 DNA sequence: TGCGCCAGCAGCTTCCACCCGGGAGACAATCAGCCCCAGCATTTT. It is translated as CASSFHPGDNQPQHF. The full variable domain, in which reference TRBV5-1 and TRBJ1-5 provide the parts outside the CDR3, is KAGVTQTPRYLIKTRGQQVTLSCSPISGHRSVSWYQQTPGQGLQFLFEYFSETQRNKGNFPGRFSGRQFSNSRSEMNVSTLELGDSALYLCASSFHPGDNQPQHFGDGTRLSIL.

This clonotype was observed many times. This sequence joins TRBV10-3 and TRBJ1-1; D gene ambiguous. There are 13 residues in the CDR3. CDR1 and CDR2 from the germline V gene are ENHRY and SYGVKD. Trimming removed 7 bases at V and 3 bases at J, with 12 bases between. CDR3 loop: CAITQTPYTEAFF. In nucleotides, the CDR3 is TGTGCCATCACACAGACACCGTACACTGAAGCTTTCTTT.

This clonotype was counted many times. The genes are TRBV12-3 or TRBV12-4 and TRBJ2-3; 10 bases match TRBD2. Trimming at V came to 7 bases and at J to 0 bases, leaving 4 bases not matched to a gene. CDR3 length equals 15 residues. The chain's CDR3 is CASTSGRGSTDTQYF. For the CDR3, the DNA is TGTGCCAGCACTAGCGGGAGAGGAAGCACAGATACGCAGTATTTT.

This clonotype was picked up many times. The chain links TRBV12-3 or TRBV12-4 to TRBJ1-1; D gene uncertain. This CDR3 comprises 11 residues. V shed 6 bases and J shed 2 bases, with 4 bases lying between them. CDR3 amino acids: CASRTNTEAFF. CDR3 coding DNA: TGTGCCAGCAGGACAAACACTGAAGCTTTCTTT.

At least ten counts were recorded for this clonotype. The V call is TRBV2, the J call TRBJ2-1, with 10 bases identical to TRBD2. This CDR3 comprises 15 residues. Germline-derived CDR1 and CDR2 are SNHLY and FYNNEI. Unmatched junction bases numbered 8, after V lost 6 bases and J lost 6 bases. This CDR3 is CASSDLAGGGNEQFF. The DNA for the CDR3 is TGTGCCAGCAGCGATTTAGCGGGAGGAGGCAATGAGCAGTTCTTC.

This chain uses TRBV5-1 with TRBJ2-3; the match to TRBD1 covers 9 bases. V lost 1 base and J lost 4; bases outside the gene matches: 4. CDR1 SGHRS and CDR2 YFSETQ come from the germline V gene. This CDR3 comprises 15 residues. This chain's CDR3 is CASSLWGQGADTQYF. In nucleotides, the CDR3 is TGCGCCAGCAGCTTGTGGGGACAGGGTGCAGATACGCAGTATTTT.

V is TRBV20-1 and J is TRBJ2-1; TRBD1 aligns across 9 bases. CDR3 length equals 16 residues. Germline V lookup: CDR1 DFQATT, CDR2 SNEGSKA (reference sequence). The junction had 13 bases not matched to a gene; V was cut back by 2 bases and J by 8 bases. This chain's CDR3 is CSARSGQGSLVDEQFF. In DNA, the CDR3 is TGCAGTGCTAGATCTGGACAGGGGAGTTTGGTTGATGAGCAGTTCTTC.

This clonotype showed up many times. This sequence joins TRBV20-1 and TRBJ2-7; tentative D call: TRBD2 (6 bases). V was trimmed by 3 bases and J by 3 bases, leaving 21 bases between them. The CDR3 consists of 16 residues. Germline loops: CDR1 DFQATT, CDR2 SNEGSKA (reference sequence). CDR3 region: CSARIAGTQHRYEQYF. As DNA, the CDR3 is TGCAGTGCTAGGATCGCGGGGACTCAACACCGCTACGAGCAGTACTTC.

This clonotype was seen at least ten times. CDR3 loop: CASSADGLETQYF. The CDR3 coding sequence is TGTGCCAGCAGTGCCGACGGTCTGGAGACCCAGTACTTC. The rearrangement uses TRBV2 and TRBJ2-5; no definite D call. From germline, CDR1 is SNHLY and CDR2 FYNNEI. The CDR3 is 13 residues long. V was pared by 4 bases and J by 5 bases, with 11 bases between. Looking up the rest from reference TRBV2 and TRBJ2-5 gives the full variable domain: EPEVTQTPSHQVTQMGQEVILRCVPISNHLYFYWYRQILGQKVEFLVSFYNNEISEKSEIFDDQFSVERPDGSNFTLKIRSTKLEDSAMYFCASSADGLETQYFGPGTRLLVL.

Many counts were recorded for this clonotype. The gene calls are TRBV20-1 and TRBJ2-5; 10 nucleotides align to TRBD2. The V and J ends lost 0 bases and 1 base, in that order; junction bases with no gene match: 2. Germline assignment: CDR1 DFQATT and CDR2 SNEGSKA (reference sequence). The CDR3 has 15 amino acids. For the CDR3, the DNA is TGCAGTGCTAGAGATCGGACTAGCGGCCAAGAGACCCAGTACTTC. Translating it yields CSARDRTSGQETQYF.

Many counts were recorded for this clonotype. The rearrangement joins TRBV7-8 to TRBJ2-1; 8 positions match TRBD1. With V trimmed by 3 bases and J by 8 bases, 9 bases remained unmatched. The CDR3 is 15 amino acids. CDR1 and CDR2 from the germline V gene are SGHVS and FQNEAQ. This CDR3 is CASSFGTGVVHEQFF. The CDR3 bases are TGTGCCAGCAGCTTTGGGACAGGAGTCGTGCATGAGCAGTTCTTC. Variable domain in full (rest from reference TRBV7-8 and TRBJ2-1): GAGVSQSPRYKVAKRGQDVALRCDPISGHVSLFWYQQALGQGPEFLTYFQNEAQLDKSGLPSDRFFAERPEGSVSTLKIQRTQQEDSAVYLCASSFGTGVVHEQFFGPGTRLTVL.

V usage is TRBV18 and J usage is TRBJ2-5, with no clear D. Germline V gene lookup returns CDR1 KGHSH and CDR2 LQKENI. CDR3 size: 15 residues. V was shortened by 3 bases and J by 4 bases, with 15 bases between the two germline ends. The CDR3: CASSPDLLAPETQYF. As DNA, the CDR3 is TGTGCCAGCTCACCGGACCTACTCGCCCCAGAGACCCAGTACTTC.

This chain joins TRBV12-3 or TRBV12-4 and TRBJ2-1, with 15 bases lining up with TRBD2. V was clipped by 7 bases and J by 7 bases; unmatched bases: 2. The CDR3 loop spans 14 amino acids. In DNA form, the CDR3 reads TGTGCCAGCACCGGACTAGCGGGAGGGAATGAGCAGTTCTTC. Amino acids: CASTGLAGGNEQFF.

This clonotype was counted at least ten times. The chain is built from TRBV6-2 or TRBV6-3 and TRBJ2-1; 8 positions agree with TRBD2. The CDR3 has 16 residues. Germline loops: CDR1 MNHEY, CDR2 SVGEGT. The V and J ends lost 4 bases and 5 bases, in that order; junction bases with no gene match: 10. In DNA form, the CDR3 reads TGTGCCAGCAGTTCGCAATACGGGACTAGAAACAATGAGCAGTTCTTC. Its translation: CASSSQYGTRNNEQFF.

The rearrangement links TRBV20-1 to TRBJ2-1; TRBD2 aligns across 8 bases. Germline-derived CDR1 and CDR2 are DFQATT and SNEGSKA (reference sequence). The CDR3 extends over 17 amino acids. The junction had 15 bases not matched to a gene; V was cut back by 4 bases and J by 4 bases. The CDR3 loop reads CSATAGGERESYNEQFF. The CDR3 bases are TGCAGTGCTACGGCGGGGGGCGAGCGGGAGTCTTACAATGAGCAGTTCTTC.

In this sample, this clonotype turned up once. At one end, the junction sequence differs from germline, possibly due to a read error. This sequence joins TRBV6-5 and TRBJ2-7; D possibly uses TRBD1 or TRBD2 (5 bases each). The CDR3 covers 14 residues. The germline gives CDR1 MNHEY, CDR2 SVGAGI. As DNA, the CDR3 is TGTGCCAGCAGTTACGGGGGTAGCGCCGGCGAGCAGCACTTC. Translating gives CASSYGGSAGEQHF.

This clonotype was seen at least ten times. CDR3 coding DNA: TGTGCCAGCAGCGAGGACAGGAACTACAATGAGCAGTTCTTC. This gives the protein CASSEDRNYNEQFF. The chain uses TRBV11-2 and TRBJ2-1, with 7 bases matching TRBD1. The CDR3 spans 14 residues. Germline V gene data show CDR1 as SGHAT and CDR2 as FQNNGV. V was pared by 5 bases and J by 3 bases, with 4 bases of the junction left unmatched. Supplemented by reference TRBV11-2 and TRBJ2-1, the full variable domain reads EAGVAQSPRYKIIEKRQSVAFWCNPISGHATLYWYQQILGQGPKLLIQFQNNGVVDDSQLPKDRFSAERLKGVDSTLKIQPAKLEDSAVYLCASSEDRNYNEQFFGPGTRLTVL.